The TCR beta chain under discussion was sequenced for a study of T cell responses to AZD1222 COVID-19 vaccine. Regarding the study as a whole: Baseline seropositivity occurred in only a handful of AZD1222 recipients.

The germline V gene has CDR1 SEHNR and CDR2 FQNEAQ (reference sequence). Trimming removed 8 bases from V and 4 bases from J; junction bases left unmatched: 8. The CDR3 length is 15 residues. Repertoires were generated with immunoSEQ multiplex PCR, while TCRdb's copy carries only in-frame clones and drops some. The sample consists of roughly 130,000 clones, roughly 90% of them appearing once. For this clone: No antigen is known for it.

The TCR originated in an adult in good health. Sequencing used peripheral blood, obtained on day 0 of AZD1222 vaccination. This chain links TRBV7-9 with TRBJ2-6, with 7 bases that match TRBD1. The CDR3 here is CASGTRGSGANVLTF. The CDR3 DNA reads TGTGCCAGCGGAACCAGGGGGTCGGGGGCCAACGTCCTGACTTTC.